The T cell receptor (beta chain) under discussion was sequenced for a study of T-cell memory formation after mild COVID-19. Study-wide findings and caveats: The authors did not confirm SARS-CoV-2 specificity of second-wave clones peaking day 37.

Deletions cut 5 bases from V and 6 bases from J, with 13 bases between. CDR3 length equals 13 residues. CDR1 and CDR2 (germline): SEHNR, FQNEAQ (reference sequence). TCRdb reprocessed the 5' RACE reads with MiXCR, giving one entry per CDR3 protein. The profile shows just over 350,000 distinct CDR3 sequences, around 15% of them singletons. A few counts support this clonotype. Its cognate antigen is unknown. This chain uses TRBV7-9 with TRBJ1-1; the D is unclear. Material for sequencing was PBMCs or a T cell subset sorted from them (not recorded which). The clonotype originates from a man between 18 and 29 years old who had mild COVID-19 (a few samples of this study predate the infection). Cell type and time point are not known. The CDR3 region has the DNA TGTGCCAGCAGCCCTCAAATCGGACCTGAAGCTTTCTTT. This encodes CASSPQIGPEAFF. The complete variable domain, with remaining parts taken from reference TRBV7-9 and TRBJ1-1, reads DTGVSQNPRHKITKRGQNVTFRCDPISEHNRLYWYRQTLGQGPEFLTYFQNEAQLEKSRLLSDRFSAERPKGSFSTLEIQRTEQGDSAMYLCASSPQIGPEAFFGQGTRLTVV.